This T cell receptor (beta chain) was profiled in a study of cytomegalovirus exposure and HLA in healthy donors. Primers: 60 Vbeta forward and 13 Jbeta reverse. The method was immunoSEQ multiplex PCR; TCRdb's version includes in-frame clones alone and lacks a portion of them. The sample has about 130,000 clones. The origin of this receptor is a woman aged 60-70 years in good health and CMV-seronegative. The sequenced sample consisted of PBMCs.

CDR3 in amino acids: CASSIVASQGRGSEQYF. The CDR3 bases are TGTGCCAGTAGTATTGTGGCGAGCCAGGGGCGAGGTTCCGAGCAGTACTTC. J is TRBJ2-7 and V is TRBV19; a weak D match, TRBD1 (6 bases). The V end was cut by 3 bases, the J end by 6 bases, with 24 bases between. Germline lookup yields CDR1 LNHDA and CDR2 SQIVND (reference sequence). The CDR3 is made up of 17 amino acids.